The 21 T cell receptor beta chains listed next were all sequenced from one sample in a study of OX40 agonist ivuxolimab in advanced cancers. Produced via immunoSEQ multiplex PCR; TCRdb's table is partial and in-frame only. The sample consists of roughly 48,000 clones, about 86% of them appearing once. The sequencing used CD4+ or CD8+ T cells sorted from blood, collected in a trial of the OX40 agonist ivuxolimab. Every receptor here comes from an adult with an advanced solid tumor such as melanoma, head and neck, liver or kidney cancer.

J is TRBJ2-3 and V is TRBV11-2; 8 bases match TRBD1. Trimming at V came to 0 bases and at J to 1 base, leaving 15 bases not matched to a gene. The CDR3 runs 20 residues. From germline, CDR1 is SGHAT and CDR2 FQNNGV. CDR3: CASSLEPPWAGGRGTDTQYF. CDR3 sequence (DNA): TGTGCCAGCAGCTTAGAGCCCCCTTGGGCAGGGGGCAGAGGCACAGATACGCAGTATTTT.

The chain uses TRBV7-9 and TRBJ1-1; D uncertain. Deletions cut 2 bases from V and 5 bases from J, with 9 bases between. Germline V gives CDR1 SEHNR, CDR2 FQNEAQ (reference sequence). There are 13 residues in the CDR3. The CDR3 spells CASSLLRATEAFF. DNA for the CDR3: TGTGCCAGCAGCTTATTAAGGGCGACTGAAGCTTTCTTT. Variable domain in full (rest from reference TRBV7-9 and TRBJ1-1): DTGVSQNPRHKITKRGQNVTFRCDPISEHNRLYWYRQTLGQGPEFLTYFQNEAQLEKSRLLSDRFSAERPKGSFSTLEIQRTEQGDSAMYLCASSLLRATEAFFGQGTRLTVV.

The CDR3 bases are TGTGCCAGCAGCTTAGAGACAGGGAAAAACACTGAAGCTTTCTTT. The encoded protein is CASSLETGKNTEAFF. The chain couples TRBV11-3 to TRBJ1-1; 7 bases line up with TRBD1. The V and J ends lost 0 bases and 2 bases, in that order; junction bases with no gene match: 3. Germline V gene lookup returns CDR1 SGHNT and CDR2 YENEEA. The CDR3 has 15 amino acids.

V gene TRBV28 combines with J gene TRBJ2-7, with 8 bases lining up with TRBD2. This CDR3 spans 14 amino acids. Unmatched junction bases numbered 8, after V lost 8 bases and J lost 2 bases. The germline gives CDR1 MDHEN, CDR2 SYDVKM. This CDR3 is CASPLGRAPYEQYF. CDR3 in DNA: TGTGCCAGCCCCCTCGGGAGGGCCCCCTACGAGCAGTACTTC.

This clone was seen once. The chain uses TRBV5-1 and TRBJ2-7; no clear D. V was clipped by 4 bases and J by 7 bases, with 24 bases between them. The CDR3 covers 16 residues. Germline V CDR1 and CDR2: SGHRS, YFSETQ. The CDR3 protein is CASSRMLGNAFLEQYF. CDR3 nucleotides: TGCGCCAGCAGCCGCATGTTAGGGAACGCGTTTTTAGAGCAGTACTTC.

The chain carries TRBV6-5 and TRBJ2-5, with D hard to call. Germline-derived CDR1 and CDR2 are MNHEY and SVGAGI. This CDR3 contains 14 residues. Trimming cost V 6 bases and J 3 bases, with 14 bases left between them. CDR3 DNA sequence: TGTGCCAGCAGCCAGGACGTGGGGAAAGAGACCCAGTACTTC. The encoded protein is CASSQDVGKETQYF.

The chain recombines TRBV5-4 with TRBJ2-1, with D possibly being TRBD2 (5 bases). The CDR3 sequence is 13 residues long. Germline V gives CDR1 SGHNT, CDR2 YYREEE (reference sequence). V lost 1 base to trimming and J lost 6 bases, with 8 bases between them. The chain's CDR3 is CASSLTGTNEQFF. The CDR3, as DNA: TGTGCCAGCAGCTTGACGGGAACCAATGAGCAGTTCTTC.

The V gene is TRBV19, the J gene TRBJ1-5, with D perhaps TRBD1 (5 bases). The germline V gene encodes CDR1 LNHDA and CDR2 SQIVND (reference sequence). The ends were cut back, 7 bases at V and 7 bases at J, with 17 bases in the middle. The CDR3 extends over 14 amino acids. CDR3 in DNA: TGTGCCAGTACCCACCAGGGTTTGGGGCAGCCCCAGCATTTT. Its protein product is CASTHQGLGQPQHF.

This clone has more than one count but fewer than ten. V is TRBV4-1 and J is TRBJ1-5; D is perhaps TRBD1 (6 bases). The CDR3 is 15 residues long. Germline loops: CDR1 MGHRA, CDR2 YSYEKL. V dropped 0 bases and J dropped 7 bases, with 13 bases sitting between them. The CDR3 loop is CASSQEGAHGQPQHF. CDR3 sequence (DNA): TGCGCCAGCAGCCAAGAGGGGGCGCATGGACAGCCCCAGCATTTT.

This chain's CDR3 is CASSSRTSLGGELFF. The DNA of the CDR3 is TGCGCCAGCAGCTCCCGGACTAGCTTAGGCGGGGAGCTGTTTTTT. The chain is built from TRBV4-3 and TRBJ2-2; 8 positions match TRBD2. The CDR3 loop spans 15 amino acids. CDR1 is LGHNA, CDR2 YSLEER, per germline. V was pared by 5 bases and J by 7 bases, with 9 bases of the junction left unmatched.

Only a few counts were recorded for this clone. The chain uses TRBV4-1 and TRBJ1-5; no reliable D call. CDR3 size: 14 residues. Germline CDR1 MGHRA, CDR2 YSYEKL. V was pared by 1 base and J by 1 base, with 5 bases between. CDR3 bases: TGCGCCAGCAGCCAAGTGGGCAGCAATCAGCCCCAGCATTTT. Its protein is CASSQVGSNQPQHF.

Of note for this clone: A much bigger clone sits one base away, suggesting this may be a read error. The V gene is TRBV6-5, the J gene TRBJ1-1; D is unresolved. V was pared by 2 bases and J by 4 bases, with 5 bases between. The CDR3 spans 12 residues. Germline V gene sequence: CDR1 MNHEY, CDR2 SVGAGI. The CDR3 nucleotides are TGTGCCAGCAGTTACGCGGGCACTGAAGCTTTCTTT. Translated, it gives CASSYAGTEAFF.

The CDR3 is CASSLGQGVGEQYF. The CDR3, as DNA: TGTGCCAGCAGCTTAGGACAGGGGGTTGGCGAGCAGTACTTC. The chain carries TRBV7-9 and TRBJ2-7, with 9 bases identical to TRBD1. The CDR3 has 14 residues. Germline lookup yields CDR1 SEHNR and CDR2 FQNEAQ (reference sequence). The junction had 4 bases not matched to a gene; V was cut back by 1 base and J by 6 bases.

The CDR3 DNA sequence: TGTGCCAGCAGTGGCCCGGCTAGCGGGAGGGCAGATACGCAGTATTTT. It encodes CASSGPASGRADTQYF. The chain employs TRBV6-6 and TRBJ2-3, with 12 positions matching TRBD2. This CDR3 region has 16 residues. The ends lost 5 bases at V and 4 bases at J; junction bases unmatched: 7. The germline gives CDR1 MNHNY, CDR2 SVGAGI (reference sequence).

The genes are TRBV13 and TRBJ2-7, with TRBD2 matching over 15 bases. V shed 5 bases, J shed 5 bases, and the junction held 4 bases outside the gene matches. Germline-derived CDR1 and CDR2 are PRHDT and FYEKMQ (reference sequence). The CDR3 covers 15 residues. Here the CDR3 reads CASSAGLAGGDEQYF. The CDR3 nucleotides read TGTGCCAGCAGCGCAGGACTAGCGGGGGGGGACGAGCAGTACTTC.

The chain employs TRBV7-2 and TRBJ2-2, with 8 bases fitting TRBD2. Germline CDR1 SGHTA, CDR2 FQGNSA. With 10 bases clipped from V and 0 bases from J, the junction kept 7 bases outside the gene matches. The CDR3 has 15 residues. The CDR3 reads CATLRGVSNTGELFF. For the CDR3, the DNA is TGTGCCACCTTGCGGGGGGTTTCGAACACCGGGGAGCTGTTTTTT.

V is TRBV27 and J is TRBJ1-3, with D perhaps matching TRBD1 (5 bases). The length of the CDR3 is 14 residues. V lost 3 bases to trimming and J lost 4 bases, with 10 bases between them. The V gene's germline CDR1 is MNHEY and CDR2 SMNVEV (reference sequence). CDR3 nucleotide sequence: TGTGCCAGCAGTTTTAGAGGGACGGGAAACACCATATATTTT. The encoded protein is CASSFRGTGNTIYF.

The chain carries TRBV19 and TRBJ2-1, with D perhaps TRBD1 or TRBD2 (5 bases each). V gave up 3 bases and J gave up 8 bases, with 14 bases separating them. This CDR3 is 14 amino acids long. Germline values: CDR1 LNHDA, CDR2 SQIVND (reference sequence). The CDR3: CASSIDPRGYEQFF. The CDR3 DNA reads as TGTGCCAGTAGTATCGACCCCCGGGGCTATGAGCAGTTCTTC.

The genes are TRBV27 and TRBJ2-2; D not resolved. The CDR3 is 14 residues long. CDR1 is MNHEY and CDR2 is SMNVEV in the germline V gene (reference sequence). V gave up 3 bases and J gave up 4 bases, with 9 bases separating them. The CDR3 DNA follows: TGTGCCAGCAGTTTCGCGTTGATCACCGGGGAGCTGTTTTTT. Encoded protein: CASSFALITGELFF.

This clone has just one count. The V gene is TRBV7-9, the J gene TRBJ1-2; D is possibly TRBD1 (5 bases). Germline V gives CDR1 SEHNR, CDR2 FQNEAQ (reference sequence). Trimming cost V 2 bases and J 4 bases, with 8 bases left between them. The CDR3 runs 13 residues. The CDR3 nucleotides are TGTGCCAGCAGCTTATGGCAGGGCTATGGCTACACCTTC. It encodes CASSLWQGYGYTF.

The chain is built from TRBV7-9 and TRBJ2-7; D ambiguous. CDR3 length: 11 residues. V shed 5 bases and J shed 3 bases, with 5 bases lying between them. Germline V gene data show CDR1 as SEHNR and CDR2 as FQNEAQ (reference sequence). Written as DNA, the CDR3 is TGTGCCAGCAGCCCGAGCTACGAGCAGTACTTC. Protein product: CASSPSYEQYF. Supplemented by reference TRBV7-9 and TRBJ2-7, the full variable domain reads DTGVSQNPRHKITKRGQNVTFRCDPISEHNRLYWYRQTLGQGPEFLTYFQNEAQLEKSRLLSDRFSAERPKGSFSTLEIQRTEQGDSAMYLCASSPSYEQYFGPGTRLTVT.